This entry lists 17 T cell receptor beta chains sequenced from one sample in a study of blood T cells in healthy people across ages. PCR was performed a second time for roughly 7 to 12 cycles using a sample-barcoded 5' primer and a J-beta primer mix. MiXCR, applied by TCRdb to the 5' RACE reads, yields one record per CDR3 protein. The data show about 690,000 distinct CDR3 sequences, 40% to 45% seen once. Sequenced input: blood. The receptors were sampled from an elderly man in good health.

V usage is TRBV6-2 or TRBV6-3 and J usage is TRBJ2-1; 11 bases are shared with TRBD2. CDR1 is MNHEY, CDR2 SVGEGT, per germline. J was trimmed by 6 bases and V by 0 bases; bases with no gene match: 4. The length of the CDR3 is 16 residues. CDR3 amino acids: CASSYSTSGVSNEQFF. CDR3 nucleotides: TGTGCCAGCAGTTACTCGACTAGCGGGGTAAGCAATGAGCAGTTCTTC.

This chain uses TRBV6-2 or TRBV6-3 with TRBJ2-1; maybe TRBD1 (5 bases). The length of the CDR3 is 14 residues. V was cut by 4 bases and J by 0 bases, with 7 bases left in between. Germline V gives CDR1 MNHEY, CDR2 SVGEGT. The CDR3 DNA reads TGTGCCAGCAGTTGGGGCCTCTCCTACAATGAGCAGTTCTTC. Encoded protein: CASSWGLSYNEQFF.

V usage is TRBV20-1 and J usage is TRBJ2-3; possible D gene TRBD2, 5 bases. Germline CDR1 DFQATT, CDR2 SNEGSKA (reference sequence). The length of the CDR3 is 15 residues. V lost 5 bases to trimming and J lost 3 bases, with 18 bases between them. This CDR3 reads CSAPPGTRPTDTQYF. The CDR3 DNA reads as TGCAGTGCTCCACCGGGAACCCGGCCGACAGATACGCAGTATTTT.

This clonotype has just a few counts. This chain joins TRBV9 and TRBJ2-3; D not resolved. The length of the CDR3 is 14 residues. V was clipped by 0 bases and J by 6 bases, with 11 bases between them. Germline CDR1 is SGDLS and CDR2 is YYNGEE. The CDR3 DNA sequence: TGTGCCAGCAGCGTAGACCAGAACACGGATACGCAGTATTTT. Translation gives CASSVDQNTDTQYF.

This clonotype was picked up a small number of times. The rearrangement joins TRBV27 to TRBJ1-5; 10 bases line up with TRBD1. The CDR3 consists of 16 residues. Trimming cost V 6 bases and J 2 bases; bases outside gene matches: 7. Germline lookup yields CDR1 MNHEY and CDR2 SMNVEV (reference sequence). CDR3 loop: CASRPGTGEGNQPQHF. DNA of the CDR3: TGTGCCAGCAGACCCGGGACAGGGGAAGGCAATCAGCCCCAGCATTTT.

This clonotype has more than one count but fewer than ten. V is TRBV6-2 or TRBV6-3 and J is TRBJ1-5; 7 bases fit TRBD1. Germline V CDR1 and CDR2: MNHEY, SVGEGT. The CDR3 contains 15 residues. The V gene end was trimmed by 4 bases and the J gene end by 6 bases; junction bases not matched to a gene: 9. The CDR3 reads CASSSDREVSQPQHF. The CDR3 region has the DNA TGTGCCAGCAGTTCCGACAGGGAGGTCAGTCAGCCCCAGCATTTT.

CDR3: CASSLSVASGGASRLDTQYF. CDR3 nucleotide sequence: TGTGCCAGCAGTTTATCGGTGGCTAGCGGGGGGGCAAGTCGGTTGGATACGCAGTATTTT. The chain employs TRBV27 and TRBJ2-3; 12 bases line up with TRBD2. The CDR3 has 20 residues. CDR1 MNHEY and CDR2 SMNVEV come from the germline V gene (reference sequence). Trimming took 0 bases from V and 6 from J; bases not matched to a gene: 16.

This clonotype has a count of ten or more. Since a much larger clone is just one base distant, this may be a read error. The chain links TRBV7-9 to TRBJ2-5; 9 nucleotides align to TRBD1. Germline values: CDR1 SEHNR, CDR2 FQNEAQ (reference sequence). This CDR3 is built from 15 residues. J was trimmed by 11 bases and V by 3 bases; bases with no gene match: 13. The CDR3 DNA sequence: TGTGCCAGCAGCTTGGGGACAGGGACGAACAATGAGCAGTACTTC. It is translated as CASSLGTGTNNEQYF.

The V and J genes are TRBV2 and TRBJ2-4; D is tentatively TRBD1 or TRBD2 (5 bases each). Germline assignment: CDR1 SNHLY and CDR2 FYNNEI. This CDR3 comprises 13 residues. V lost 6 bases to trimming and J lost 4 bases, with 10 bases between them. CDR3 protein: CASRGDGKNIQYF. The CDR3 coding sequence is TGTGCCAGCAGAGGGGACGGGAAAAACATTCAGTACTTC.

The chain employs TRBV5-1 and TRBJ2-7; 9 nucleotides line up with TRBD1. Per germline, CDR1 SGHRS and CDR2 YFSETQ. Unmatched junction bases numbered 9, after V lost 5 bases and J lost 3 bases. The CDR3 is made up of 15 amino acids. As DNA, the CDR3 is TGCGCCAGCAGTTCCGGGACAGGGACCTTCTACGAGCAGTACTTC. Amino acids: CASSSGTGTFYEQYF.

This clonotype was seen a few times. V usage is TRBV6-2 or TRBV6-3 and J usage is TRBJ1-5, with 9 bases aligning to TRBD1. With 6 bases clipped from V and 5 bases from J, the junction kept 8 bases outside the gene matches. CDR3 length: 15 amino acids. Germline V gene lookup returns CDR1 MNHEY and CDR2 SVGEGT. CDR3: CASRKQGARDQPQHF. CDR3 DNA: TGTGCCAGCAGAAAACAGGGGGCGAGGGATCAGCCCCAGCATTTT.

This sequence joins TRBV11-3 and TRBJ2-1; D might be TRBD1 (6 bases). The DNA matches TRBJ2-7 better at its end, which makes the J call doubtful. Germline values: CDR1 SGHNT, CDR2 YENEEA. The CDR3 contains 13 residues. CDR3 DNA sequence: TGTGCCAGCAGCTTCAATCGGGACAATGAGCAGTACTTC. Translation gives CASSFNRDNEQYF.

This clonotype was picked up one time. The J gene is TRBJ2-7, the V gene TRBV3-1, with TRBD2 matching over 8 bases. The V gene's germline CDR1 is LGHDT and CDR2 YNNKEL (reference sequence). Trimming cost V 0 bases and J 3 bases; bases outside gene matches: 1. The CDR3 consists of 14 residues. The CDR3 loop is CASSQELAVYEQYF. The CDR3 nucleotides read TGTGCCAGCAGCCAAGAACTAGCGGTCTACGAGCAGTACTTC.

The CDR3 here is CSARVNWNTEAFF. The DNA of the CDR3 is TGCAGTGCTAGAGTAAACTGGAACACTGAAGCTTTCTTT. The V gene is TRBV20-1, the J gene TRBJ1-1; D is ambiguous. Germline V CDR1 and CDR2: DFQATT, SNEGSKA (reference sequence). There are 13 residues in the CDR3. V lost 1 base to trimming and J lost 1 base, with 7 bases between them.

This clonotype came up a few times. The chain uses TRBV20-1 and TRBJ2-1; weak D call: TRBD1 (6 bases). Germline V lookup: CDR1 DFQATT, CDR2 SNEGSKA (reference sequence). V lost 5 bases and J 0 bases, leaving 17 bases between the germline ends. This CDR3 region has 16 residues. The CDR3 reads CSADHGQPSSYNEQFF. The CDR3 DNA reads as TGCAGTGCTGACCATGGACAGCCTAGCTCCTACAATGAGCAGTTCTTC.

The chain links TRBV30 to TRBJ2-7; D is ambiguous. The V and J ends lost 2 bases and 7 bases respectively, with 12 bases between them. Germline CDR1 and CDR2: GTSNPN and SVGIG (reference sequence). The CDR3 spans 12 residues. In DNA, the CDR3 is TGTGCCTGGAGTCCCCTAGATAGGGAGCAGTACTTC. Translated: CAWSPLDREQYF.

The rearrangement uses TRBV7-9 and TRBJ2-5; 9 bases agree with TRBD2. The last part of the DNA fits TRBJ2-7 better; the J call may be wrong. The CDR3 consists of 15 residues. Germline V gives CDR1 SEHNR, CDR2 FQNEAQ (reference sequence). DNA for the CDR3: TGTGCCAGCAGCTCCCCTGTAGCGGGGGACTACGAGCAGTACTTC. As protein: CASSSPVAGDYEQYF.